These T cell receptor beta chains were read from a single sample in a study of cytomegalovirus exposure and HLA in healthy donors. TCRdb keeps only in-frame clones here, not all; method: immunoSEQ multiplex PCR. Its table records some 43,000 clones. Source material: PBMCs. All receptors come from a woman aged 25 to 39 in good health and CMV-seronegative. Both conserved end residues are part of each CDR3. Each record gives: CDR3 protein, V gene, J gene.

cdr3_aa: CASSEAVQGYGQYF
v_call: TRBV6-1
j_call: TRBJ2-7

cdr3_aa: CASSPGQGSSEQYF
v_call: TRBV18
j_call: TRBJ2-7

cdr3_aa: CAWSQVISGNTIYF
v_call: TRBV30
j_call: TRBJ1-3

cdr3_aa: CASRRQEQETQYF
v_call: TRBV6-1
j_call: TRBJ2-5

cdr3_aa: CASRPPPRVSPYGYTF
v_call: TRBV12-2
j_call: TRBJ1-2

cdr3_aa: CASSYSGAAGYGYTF
v_call: TRBV6-6
j_call: TRBJ1-2

cdr3_aa: CASSPPRGYEQYF
v_call: TRBV5-1
j_call: TRBJ2-7

cdr3_aa: CASSLGTPSVTEAFF
v_call: TRBV5-1
j_call: TRBJ1-1

cdr3_aa: CAWSAIGQGSTGELFF
v_call: TRBV30
j_call: TRBJ2-2

cdr3_aa: CASTRGGNNEKLFF
v_call: TRBV7-9
j_call: TRBJ1-4

cdr3_aa: CATSRDGGSGQPQHF
v_call: TRBV15
j_call: TRBJ1-5

cdr3_aa: CATSRDNTRNQPQHF
v_call: TRBV15
j_call: TRBJ1-5

cdr3_aa: CASSLVAGSYEQYF
v_call: TRBV7-3
j_call: TRBJ2-7

cdr3_aa: CASSVSPESTEAFF
v_call: TRBV9
j_call: TRBJ1-1

cdr3_aa: CASTKRGQGSSGANVLTF
v_call: TRBV2
j_call: TRBJ2-6

cdr3_aa: CASNGHPRGNYGYTF
v_call: TRBV2
j_call: TRBJ1-2

cdr3_aa: CASSQRQGTYEQYF
v_call: TRBV18
j_call: TRBJ2-7

cdr3_aa: CASTDGGGAGQYF
v_call: TRBV7-2
j_call: TRBJ2-7

cdr3_aa: CASQRTSGIYEQYF
v_call: TRBV7-2
j_call: TRBJ2-7

cdr3_aa: CSGLAGGAETQYF
v_call: TRBV29-1
j_call: TRBJ2-5

cdr3_aa: CAPPGVAGVYEQYF
v_call: TRBV12-5
j_call: TRBJ2-7

cdr3_aa: CTSSRTGNGLSRGANVLTF
v_call: TRBV18
j_call: TRBJ2-6

cdr3_aa: CASSPVRTGKAYEQYF
v_call: TRBV18
j_call: TRBJ2-7

cdr3_aa: CSVGPGISLNTEAFF
v_call: TRBV29-1
j_call: TRBJ1-1

cdr3_aa: CSVQDSPTNEKLFF
v_call: TRBV29-1
j_call: TRBJ1-4

cdr3_aa: CASSRIRYGQRITGELFF
v_call: TRBV4-3
j_call: TRBJ2-2

cdr3_aa: CASSQGGLAATDNEQFF
v_call: TRBV4-1
j_call: TRBJ2-1

cdr3_aa: CAWSRTSGRGNEQFF
v_call: TRBV30
j_call: TRBJ2-1

cdr3_aa: CASSFGGTRDSSQFF
v_call: TRBV28
j_call: TRBJ2-1

cdr3_aa: CASSPLAGYYNEQFF
v_call: TRBV18
j_call: TRBJ2-1

cdr3_aa: CASTPGTSGMNEQFF
v_call: TRBV28
j_call: TRBJ2-1

cdr3_aa: CASSWGQGLKETQYF
v_call: TRBV5-5
j_call: TRBJ2-5

cdr3_aa: CASSSVLEQYF
v_call: TRBV7-9
j_call: TRBJ2-7

cdr3_aa: CASSFGGSFTDTQYF
v_call: TRBV13
j_call: TRBJ2-3

cdr3_aa: CASSLSLFGLAGANEQFF
v_call: TRBV5-1
j_call: TRBJ2-1

cdr3_aa: CASSIGQGGWETQYF
v_call: TRBV5-8
j_call: TRBJ2-5

cdr3_aa: CASSYAGTVNEQFF
v_call: TRBV6-5
j_call: TRBJ2-1

cdr3_aa: CASSLGAGPRGNQPQHF
v_call: TRBV7-9
j_call: TRBJ1-5

cdr3_aa: CASSAQRVTGELFF
v_call: TRBV9
j_call: TRBJ2-2

cdr3_aa: CASSQGAFGGGEQYF
v_call: TRBV4-2
j_call: TRBJ2-7

cdr3_aa: CASSPDRVNQPQHF
v_call: TRBV18
j_call: TRBJ1-5

cdr3_aa: CASSQTGEWDEQYF
v_call: TRBV5-1
j_call: TRBJ2-7

cdr3_aa: CASSIQSANTGELFF
v_call: TRBV6-1
j_call: TRBJ2-2

cdr3_aa: CASSRWTGEESEAFF
v_call: TRBV18
j_call: TRBJ1-1

cdr3_aa: CAWGREPYNEQFF
v_call: TRBV30
j_call: TRBJ2-1

cdr3_aa: CASSAGTEAFF
v_call: TRBV4-1
j_call: TRBJ1-1

cdr3_aa: CASSPTENQYF
v_call: TRBV18
j_call: TRBJ2-5

cdr3_aa: CASSISGRGPGEQYF
v_call: TRBV11-3
j_call: TRBJ2-7

cdr3_aa: CASSSSLGGSYGYTF
v_call: TRBV5-1
j_call: TRBJ1-2

cdr3_aa: CASSFLRDTEAFF
v_call: TRBV5-8
j_call: TRBJ1-1

cdr3_aa: CASSNSPNQPQHF
v_call: TRBV19
j_call: TRBJ1-5

cdr3_aa: CAWERERAGELFF
v_call: TRBV30
j_call: TRBJ2-2

cdr3_aa: CASSPPDYGYTF
v_call: TRBV19
j_call: TRBJ1-2